This T cell receptor beta chain was captured in a study of T-cell memory formation after mild COVID-19. Notes on the study in general: The main location of contracting CD4+ clones was CM and EM, and that of contracting CD8+ clones was EMRA. Whether second-wave clones peaking at day 37 were SARS-CoV-2 specific went unconfirmed. Some clones that responded were present in memory (sampled pre-infection), which suggests cross-reactive memory joined.

TCRdb processed the 5' RACE reads anew with MiXCR; each CDR3 protein has one entry. In the table there are over 95,000 distinct CDR3 sequences, around a fifth of which are singletons. This clonotype was detected a few times. The antigen remains undetermined. The CDR3 is made up of 14 amino acids. Germline CDR1 is MNHEY and CDR2 is SVGAGI. J was trimmed by 2 bases and V by 5 bases; bases with no gene match: 3. The rearrangement joins TRBV6-5 to TRBJ2-1; 7 positions match TRBD2. This receptor was taken from a man between 18 and 29 years old who had mild COVID-19 (a few samples of this study predate the infection). Cell type and time point are not known. The source material was PBMCs or a T cell subset sorted from them (not recorded which). The CDR3 is CASSRTRPYNEQFF. The CDR3 nucleotides read TGTGCCAGCAGTCGGACTAGGCCCTACAATGAGCAGTTCTTC.